These 4 T cell receptor beta chains were sequenced from one sample in a study of CD8+CD57+ T cells in acquired aplastic anemia. The template for TCR beta VDJ and CDR3 sequence profiling was genomic DNA. From the reads, TCRdb called clonotypes with MiXCR, one entry per CDR3 protein. The sample lists more than 150,000 distinct CDR3 sequences; about 50% were seen once. For sequencing, patients were chosen who had shown expansion of CD8+CD57+ cells by flow cytometry. The sequenced material came from sorted CD4+, CD8+, or CD8+CD57+ T cells (not recorded which) from PBMCs. Source of these receptors: a human donor with aplastic anemia.

The rearrangement uses TRBV19 and TRBJ2-1; D is perhaps TRBD1 (6 bases). CDR1 and CDR2 (germline): LNHDA, SQIVND (reference sequence). This CDR3 comprises 14 residues. Between the trimmed V and J ends, which lost 6 bases and 3 bases, there was a span of 12 bases. This chain's CDR3 is CASSAYRDYNEQFF. CDR3 in DNA: TGTGCCAGTAGCGCGTACAGGGACTACAATGAGCAGTTCTTC.

The gene calls are TRBV7-8 and TRBJ2-5; no firm D call. V was cut by 2 bases and J by 5 bases, with 9 bases left in between. This CDR3 has 13 residues. In germline, CDR1 is SGHVS, CDR2 FQNEAQ. The DNA of the CDR3 is TGTGCCAGCAGCTTAAAGGTCCAGGAGACCCAGTACTTC. Translating it yields CASSLKVQETQYF. Drawing the rest from reference TRBV7-8 and TRBJ2-5, the complete variable domain is GAGVSQSPRYKVAKRGQDVALRCDPISGHVSLFWYQQALGQGPEFLTYFQNEAQLDKSGLPSDRFFAERPEGSVSTLKIQRTQQEDSAVYLCASSLKVQETQYFGPGTRLLVL.

This clonotype was counted only a few times. The genes are TRBV29-1 and TRBJ2-7, with D hard to call. The CDR3 covers 12 residues. Between the trimmed V and J ends, which lost 5 bases and 4 bases, there was a span of 12 bases. From germline, CDR1 is SQVTM and CDR2 ANQGSEA. The CDR3 region is CSVFGSRYEQYF. The CDR3 nucleotides read TGCAGCGTTTTCGGTAGTCGGTACGAGCAGTACTTC.

This clonotype was seen repeatedly, ten times or more. The V and J genes are TRBV12-3 or TRBV12-4 and TRBJ1-1; possibly TRBD1 for D (5 bases). Trimming took off 6 bases at V and 6 bases at J, with 14 bases between the two ends. This CDR3 is 13 amino acids long. This CDR3 is CASSSWGVSEAFF. The CDR3 DNA is TGTGCCAGCAGCTCGTGGGGGGTGTCTGAAGCTTTCTTT.